These 9 T cell receptor beta chains share one sample of origin, sequenced in a study of shared clonotypes between healthy human individuals. Using immunoSEQ multiplex PCR, the repertoire was profiled, and TCRdb retains in-frame clones only, with some absent. Here the sample spans approximately 720,000 clones, around 72% being singletons. Input material: memory CD4+ T cells sorted from blood. The subset was: CD45RA-negative fraction. Receptors were obtained from a woman in her thirties in good health.

A note on this clone: A read error is likely here: a far larger clone is one base away. The chain employs TRBV25-1 and TRBJ2-5; 7 bases agree with TRBD2. Per the germline V gene, CDR1 is MGHDK and CDR2 is SYGVNS. The CDR3 has 16 amino acids. CDR3 in amino acids: CVSSELGTSEDETQYF. For the CDR3, the DNA is TGTGTCAGCAGTGAATTGGGAACTAGCGAGGATGAGACCCAGTACTTC.

DNA for the CDR3: TGTGCCAGCAGCTTAGGTTCCATGCGCGGCTACACCTTC. Encoded protein: CASSLGSMRGYTF. V is TRBV11-2 and J is TRBJ1-2; D remains ambiguous. Trimming stripped 1 base from V and 8 bases from J, with 11 bases between. CDR1 and CDR2 (germline): SGHAT, FQNNGV. This CDR3 comprises 13 residues.

Concerning this clone: Other DNA variants within this sample encode the same CDR3. The J gene is TRBJ2-1, the V gene TRBV7-2; no clear D gene. The length of the CDR3 is 14 residues. Looked up from germline, CDR1 is SGHTA and CDR2 is FQGNSA. V was clipped by 5 bases and J by 0 bases, with 8 bases between them. The CDR3 protein is CASSRDSSYNEQFF. The CDR3 nucleotides read TGTGCCAGCAGCAGGGATTCCTCCTACAATGAGCAGTTCTTC.

This chain uses TRBV11-2 with TRBJ1-6; D is uncertain. This CDR3 region has 14 residues. Germline V gene data show CDR1 as SGHAT and CDR2 as FQNNGV. V was cut by 5 bases and J by 7 bases, with 12 bases left in between. The CDR3 region has the DNA TGTGCCAGCAGCCGGACGTCCCCGAATTCACCCCTCCACTTT. This gives the protein CASSRTSPNSPLHF.

The V gene is TRBV28, the J gene TRBJ2-7, with 7 bases fitting TRBD2. Germline V gene data show CDR1 as MDHEN and CDR2 as SYDVKM. V was clipped by 2 bases and J by 1 base; unmatched bases: 11. The CDR3 is made up of 17 amino acids. The CDR3 DNA reads TGTGCCAGCAGTTTAAAAGCGCGGGGGAACACTTCCTACGAGCAGTACTTC. As protein: CASSLKARGNTSYEQYF.

This chain's CDR3 is CASSLEGGEVYEQYF. The CDR3 coding sequence is TGTGCCAGCAGCTTAGAGGGGGGTGAGGTCTACGAGCAGTACTTC. The chain employs TRBV11-2 and TRBJ2-7; D may be TRBD2 (6 bases). Germline V gene sequence: CDR1 SGHAT, CDR2 FQNNGV. The CDR3 has 15 residues. V lost 0 bases to trimming and J lost 3 bases, with 12 bases between them.

This clone was observed once. The chain is built from TRBV28 and TRBJ1-5; 9 bases are a match to TRBD1. The germline gives CDR1 MDHEN, CDR2 SYDVKM. J lost 6 bases, V lost 6 bases, and 15 bases had no gene match. The CDR3 spans 17 residues. CDR3 region: CASSPPPGQGFFQPQHF. For the CDR3, the DNA is TGTGCCAGCAGCCCCCCTCCGGGACAGGGATTTTTTCAGCCCCAGCATTTT.

This chain joins TRBV6-1 and TRBJ2-1, with 8 bases identical to TRBD2. V shed 5 bases and J 10 bases; nucleotides not matched to a gene: 7. The CDR3 contains 13 residues. Germline values: CDR1 MNHNS, CDR2 SASEGT. The CDR3 loop reads CASSWSSGSEQFF. CDR3 sequence (DNA): TGTGCCAGCAGTTGGTCTAGCGGGTCAGAGCAGTTCTTC.

The rearrangement links TRBV6-5 to TRBJ2-6; D not certain. The CDR3 has 14 amino acids. Trimming cost V 2 bases and J 4 bases, with 6 bases left between them. In germline, CDR1 is MNHEY, CDR2 SVGAGI. CDR3 nucleotide sequence: TGTGCCAGCAGTTACGGTACGGGGGCCAACGTCCTGACTTTC. Protein product: CASSYGTGANVLTF.